This TCR beta chain is drawn from a study of shared T cell receptors in the human thymus. Germline-derived CDR1 and CDR2 are MNHNY and SVGAGI (reference sequence). Deletions cut 5 bases from V and 4 bases from J, with 12 bases between. The length of the CDR3 is 14 residues. Assay: immunoSEQ multiplex PCR; the TCRdb copy retains only in-frame clones and omits some. The data contain roughly 550,000 clones, roughly 74% of them singletons. These data were also reused for a study on human thymus T cells.

The gene calls are TRBV6-6 and TRBJ1-5; the D gene is possibly TRBD1 (5 bases). The TCR originated in a boy in the first two years of life with a congenital heart defect. What was sequenced was thymocytes. CDR3 sequence (DNA): TGTGCCAGCAGTGCTGACAGAGAAAATCAGCCCCAGCATTTT. Protein: CASSADRENQPQHF.